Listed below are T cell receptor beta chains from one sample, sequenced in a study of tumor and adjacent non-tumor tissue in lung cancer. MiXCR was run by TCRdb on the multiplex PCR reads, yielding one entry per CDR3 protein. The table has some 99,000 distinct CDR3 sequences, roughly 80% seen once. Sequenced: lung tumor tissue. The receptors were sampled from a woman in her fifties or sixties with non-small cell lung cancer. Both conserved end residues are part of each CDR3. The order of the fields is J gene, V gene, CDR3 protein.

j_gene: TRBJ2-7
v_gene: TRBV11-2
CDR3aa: CAISWDRGGYDQYF

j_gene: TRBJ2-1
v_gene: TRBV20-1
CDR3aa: CIPRAAGPPLNSYNEQFF

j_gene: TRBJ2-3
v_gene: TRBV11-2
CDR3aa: CASSHRQAPRLDTQYF

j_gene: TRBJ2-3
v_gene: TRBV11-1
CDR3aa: CASSLLAKDMQYF

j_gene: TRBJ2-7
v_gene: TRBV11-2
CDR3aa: CASSLDHGALLERYF

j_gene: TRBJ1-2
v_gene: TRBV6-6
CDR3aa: CASSPRTGYEYGYTF

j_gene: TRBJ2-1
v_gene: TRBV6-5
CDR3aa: CASKPGLACVVQFF

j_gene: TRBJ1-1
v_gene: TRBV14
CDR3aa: CAGSQEKWVRNTEAFF

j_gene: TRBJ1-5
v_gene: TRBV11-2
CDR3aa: CASTRVRGQRQHF

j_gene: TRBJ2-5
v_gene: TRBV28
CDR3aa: CASSLTSAGEAQYF

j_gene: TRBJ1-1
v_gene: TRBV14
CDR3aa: CASSRDRVEAFF

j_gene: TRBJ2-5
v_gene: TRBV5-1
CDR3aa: CASSLEGTGGGETQYF

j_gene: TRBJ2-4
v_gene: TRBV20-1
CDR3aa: CSHSSRGERVKNIQYF

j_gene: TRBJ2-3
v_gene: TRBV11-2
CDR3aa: CASSPNSVIRTDTQYF

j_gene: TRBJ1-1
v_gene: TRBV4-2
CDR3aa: CASSHEMRGSLGEAFF

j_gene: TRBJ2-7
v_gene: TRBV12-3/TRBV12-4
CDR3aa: CASSSSVGLVRHEQYF

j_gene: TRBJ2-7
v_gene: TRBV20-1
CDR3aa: CSARDMGAGIYEQYF

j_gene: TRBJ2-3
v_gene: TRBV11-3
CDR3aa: CASSPAWQGGHTQYF

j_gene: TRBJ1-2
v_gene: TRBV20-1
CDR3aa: CGASSDRGRGYGYTF

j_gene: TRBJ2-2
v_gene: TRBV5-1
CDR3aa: CASSIFAQGVRTGELFF

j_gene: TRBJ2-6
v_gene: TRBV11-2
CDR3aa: CASSLVQAGANVLTF

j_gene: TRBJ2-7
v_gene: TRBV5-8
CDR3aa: CASSLVGSHEQYF

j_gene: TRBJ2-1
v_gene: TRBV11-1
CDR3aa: CASSPRGDEQLF

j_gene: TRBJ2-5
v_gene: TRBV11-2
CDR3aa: CANCLGTVQETQYF

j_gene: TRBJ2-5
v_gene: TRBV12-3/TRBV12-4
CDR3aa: CASSLGQGMETQYF

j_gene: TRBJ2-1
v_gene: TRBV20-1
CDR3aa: CSAAQDNEQFF

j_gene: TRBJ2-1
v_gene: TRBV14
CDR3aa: CASSRPYNEQFF

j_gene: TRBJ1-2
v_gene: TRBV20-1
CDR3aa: CSARGQLLPGLPDDYTF

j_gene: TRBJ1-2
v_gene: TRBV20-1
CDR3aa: CSAREREHGNYGYTF

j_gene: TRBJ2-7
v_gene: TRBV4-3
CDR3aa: CTSIQDFPGPYEQYF

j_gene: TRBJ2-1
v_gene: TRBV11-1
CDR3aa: CASSRVSSYNEEFF

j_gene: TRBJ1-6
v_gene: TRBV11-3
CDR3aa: CDSSLGDRYNSPLHF

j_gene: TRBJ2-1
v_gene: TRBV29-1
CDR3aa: CSFESEQFF

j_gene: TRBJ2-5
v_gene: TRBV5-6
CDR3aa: CASNPDRGAGVQETQYF

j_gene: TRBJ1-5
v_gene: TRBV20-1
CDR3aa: CSAAGNQPQHF

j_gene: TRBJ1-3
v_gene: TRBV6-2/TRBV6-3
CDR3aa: CTSSPEPTGNTIYF

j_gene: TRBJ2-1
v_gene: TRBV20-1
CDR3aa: CSARRDQYNRQFF

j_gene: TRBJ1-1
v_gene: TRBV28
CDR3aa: CASSLLPPTCTEAFF

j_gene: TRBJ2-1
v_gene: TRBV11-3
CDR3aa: CTSSLVLTSGCHNEQFF

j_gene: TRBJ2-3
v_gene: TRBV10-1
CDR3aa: CASSGSASGRSVDTQYF

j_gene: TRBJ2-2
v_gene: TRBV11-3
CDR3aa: CASSLYDNTGELLF

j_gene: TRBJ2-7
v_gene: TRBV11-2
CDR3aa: CARNLEGFKQYF

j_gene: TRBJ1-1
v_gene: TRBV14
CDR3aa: CARSRDRVEAFF

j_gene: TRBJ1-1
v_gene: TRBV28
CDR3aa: CASTTRSEKTEAFF